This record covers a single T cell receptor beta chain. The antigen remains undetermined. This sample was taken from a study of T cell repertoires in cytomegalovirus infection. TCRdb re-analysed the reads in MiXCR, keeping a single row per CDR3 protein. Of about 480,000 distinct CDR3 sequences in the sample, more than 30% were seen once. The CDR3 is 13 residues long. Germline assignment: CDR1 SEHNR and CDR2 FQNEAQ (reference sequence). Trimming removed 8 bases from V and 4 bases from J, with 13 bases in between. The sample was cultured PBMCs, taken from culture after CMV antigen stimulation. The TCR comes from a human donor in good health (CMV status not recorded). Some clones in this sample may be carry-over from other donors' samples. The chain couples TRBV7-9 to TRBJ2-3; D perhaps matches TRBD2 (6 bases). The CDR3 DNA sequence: TGTGCCAGCTCACCAGGGACTGCAGATACGCAGTATTTT. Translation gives CASSPGTADTQYF.